This TCR beta chain was identified in a study of breast tumors, draining lymph nodes, adjacent tissues. Notes on the study in general: Tumor repertoires ranked between lymph nodes and nontumor tissue in diversity, with V and J gene preferences. Tumor T cell lymph node origin was a supported hypothesis, not proven. Most tumor T cells seemingly derive from lymph node, then expand in tumor. Luminal-like breast cancer showed significantly greater tumor-nontumor repertoire similarity than basal-like breast cancer did.

TCRdb re-called the multiplex PCR reads with MiXCR, one entry per CDR3 protein. The sample consists of approximately 230,000 distinct CDR3 sequences, approximately 36% of them appearing once. Axillary draining lymph nodes of breast cancer patients supplied the node samples. V lost 8 bases, J lost 7 bases, and 13 bases lay in between. The CDR3 contains 11 residues. Germline V CDR1 and CDR2: SQVTM, ANQGSEA. This clonotype showed up just once. Its antigen remains unknown. The chain combines TRBV29-1 with TRBJ2-3, with D unresolved. The source of this sequence is a female donor with breast cancer. Some clones in this sample may be carry-over from other donors' samples. The sample consisted of axillary lymph node tissue. The CDR3 DNA is TGCAGCTTGGTTGGAAAGAATACGCAGTATTTT. Translation: CSLVGKNTQYF.